Shown below are 5 T cell receptor beta chains from a single sample sequenced in a study of cytomegalovirus exposure and HLA in healthy donors. In the PCR, 60 Vbeta and 13 Jbeta primers were used. TCRdb keeps only in-frame clones here, not all; method: immunoSEQ multiplex PCR. The table records roughly 200,000 clones, roughly 85% of them present only once. The sample comprised PBMCs. The receptors here all came from a woman aged 30 to 39 in good health and CMV-seropositive.

The CDR3 loop is CASSEYVTGSYNEQFF. The CDR3 DNA sequence: TGTGCCAGCAGTGAATACGTGACAGGTTCCTACAATGAGCAGTTCTTC. This chain joins TRBV2 and TRBJ2-1; D is possibly TRBD1 (6 bases). Germline CDR1 is SNHLY and CDR2 is FYNNEI. Trimming shortened V by 2 bases and J by 1 base, and 12 bases separated the two germline ends. This CDR3 has 16 residues.

This clone was detected once. This chain joins TRBV5-1 and TRBJ2-1; TRBD2 agrees at 7 bases. This CDR3 has 13 residues. Germline values: CDR1 SGHRS, CDR2 YFSETQ. The V gene end was trimmed by 4 bases and the J gene end by 7 bases; junction bases not matched to a gene: 5. CDR3 region: CASSKGLGNEQFF. In DNA form, the CDR3 reads TGCGCCAGCAGCAAAGGACTAGGAAATGAGCAGTTCTTC.

A few counts support this clone. V is TRBV2 and J is TRBJ1-5; TRBD1 might be the D (6 bases). The CDR3 sequence is 16 residues long. V lost 6 bases to trimming and J lost 0 bases, with 15 bases between them. CDR1 and CDR2 from the germline V gene are SNHLY and FYNNEI. The CDR3 DNA is TGTGCCAGCAGCGACCGGACAGTTTATAGCAATCAGCCCCAGCATTTT. Its translation is CASSDRTVYSNQPQHF.

V and J are TRBV7-9 and TRBJ1-2, with D uncertain. V lost 5 bases, J lost 4 bases, and 17 bases lay in between. Per germline, CDR1 SEHNR and CDR2 FQNEAQ (reference sequence). The CDR3 consists of 15 residues. CDR3: CASSETPPGGYGYTF. The CDR3 region has the DNA TGTGCCAGCAGCGAAACGCCACCCGGTGGCTATGGCTACACCTTC. Full variable domain (remainder filled in from reference TRBV7-9 and TRBJ1-2): DTGVSQNPRHKITKRGQNVTFRCDPISEHNRLYWYRQTLGQGPEFLTYFQNEAQLEKSRLLSDRFSAERPKGSFSTLEIQRTEQGDSAMYLCASSETPPGGYGYTFGSGTRLTVV.

The V and J genes are TRBV7-9 and TRBJ2-1; tentative D call: TRBD1 (5 bases). This CDR3 is 15 amino acids long. Trimming removed 5 bases from V and 3 bases from J, with 14 bases in between. Germline V gives CDR1 SEHNR, CDR2 FQNEAQ (reference sequence). CDR3 nucleotide sequence: TGTGCCAGCAGCGCCGGTGGGGCCAGCTACAATGAGCAGTTCTTC. This sequence encodes CASSAGGASYNEQFF. The full variable domain, completed using reference TRBV7-9 and TRBJ2-1, is DTGVSQNPRHKITKRGQNVTFRCDPISEHNRLYWYRQTLGQGPEFLTYFQNEAQLEKSRLLSDRFSAERPKGSFSTLEIQRTEQGDSAMYLCASSAGGASYNEQFFGPGTRLTVL.